The 15 T cell receptor beta chains reported below all come from one sample, sequenced in a study of chemoradiotherapy in HPV16-positive cancers. The protocol was immunoSEQ multiplex PCR, while the TCRdb copy is restricted to in-frame clones and leaves out a portion. In the table there are roughly 14,000 clones, about three quarters of which are singletons. This material was acquired from a patient who underwent chemoradiotherapy. The receptors stem from a human donor with HPV-associated anogenital cancer.

This chain connects TRBV11-3 to TRBJ1-2; D not certain. The CDR3 runs to 14 residues. V gave up 1 base and J gave up 2 bases, with 8 bases separating them. The V gene's germline CDR1 is SGHNT and CDR2 YENEEA. The CDR3 region is CASSLGPQNYGYTF. The DNA of the CDR3 is TGTGCCAGCAGCTTAGGCCCACAGAACTATGGCTACACCTTC.

The chain uses TRBV5-1 and TRBJ2-3; D not certain. This CDR3 contains 15 residues. Germline lookup yields CDR1 SGHRS and CDR2 YFSETQ. Trimming cost V 7 bases and J 0 bases, with 15 bases left between them. For the CDR3, the DNA is TGCGCCAGCTGTTTATCCGCCTCTAGCACAGATACGCAGTATTTT. It translates to CASCLSASSTDTQYF.

This rearrangement joins TRBV5-1 to TRBJ1-1, with unresolved D. This CDR3 is 14 amino acids long. The germline V gene has CDR1 SGHRS and CDR2 YFSETQ. The ends were cut back, 2 bases at V and 4 bases at J, with 12 bases in the middle. The CDR3 region has the DNA TGCGCCAGCAGCTTAGAACAGCGAGGCACTGAAGCTTTCTTT. Translation: CASSLEQRGTEAFF. The variable domain in full, with the rest retrieved from reference TRBV5-1 and TRBJ1-1, is KAGVTQTPRYLIKTRGQQVTLSCSPISGHRSVSWYQQTPGQGLQFLFEYFSETQRNKGNFPGRFSGRQFSNSRSEMNVSTLELGDSALYLCASSLEQRGTEAFFGQGTRLTVV.

The chain joins TRBV7-2 to TRBJ1-2; no reliable D call. The CDR3 is 12 amino acids. CDR1 SGHTA and CDR2 FQGNSA come from the germline V gene. V lost 6 bases and J lost 4, with 9 bases in between. As DNA, the CDR3 is TGTGCCAGCAGTTCGGGTGGCTATGGCTACACCTTC. Residues: CASSSGGYGYTF.

The chain combines TRBV27 with TRBJ2-7; D is unclear. The CDR3 has 12 amino acids. V lost 5 bases to trimming and J lost 0 bases, with 5 bases between them. From germline, CDR1 is MNHEY and CDR2 SMNVEV (reference sequence). The CDR3 DNA reads TGTGCCAGCAGTGAGAACTCCTACGAGCAGTACTTC. Protein product: CASSENSYEQYF.

The chain carries TRBV9 and TRBJ1-1, with 8 positions matching TRBD1. The CDR3 runs to 15 residues. Germline loops: CDR1 SGDLS, CDR2 YYNGEE. The V segment lost 0 bases and the J segment 4 bases; nucleotides outside the gene matches: 5. CDR3 in DNA: TGTGCCAGCAGCGTAGTTCAGGGGGCTCCCACTGAAGCTTTCTTT. Its protein is CASSVVQGAPTEAFF.

The V call is TRBV7-9, the J call TRBJ1-6; D is possibly TRBD1 (6 bases). Between the trimmed V and J ends, which lost 5 bases and 8 bases, there was a span of 22 bases. This CDR3 region has 17 residues. The germline V gene encodes CDR1 SEHNR and CDR2 FQNEAQ (reference sequence). CDR3 nucleotide sequence: TGTGCCAGCAGCCCTGGACAGACGACCGTATATGATTCACCCCTCCACTTT. This encodes CASSPGQTTVYDSPLHF.

The V call is TRBV6-1, the J call TRBJ1-5; D is possibly TRBD1 (5 bases). The CDR3 is made up of 15 amino acids. Germline loops: CDR1 MNHNS, CDR2 SASEGT. The V end was cut by 7 bases, the J end by 4 bases, with 17 bases between. The CDR3 nucleotides read TGTGCCAGCAACCCCTCCGTCGGGGGAAATCAGCCCCAGCATTTT. Protein: CASNPSVGGNQPQHF.

The V call is TRBV10-3, the J call TRBJ2-5; no clear D gene. The CDR3 is 12 residues long. V gave up 10 bases and J gave up 0 bases, with 9 bases separating them. CDR1 is ENHRY, CDR2 SYGVKD, per germline. In DNA form, the CDR3 reads TGTGCCACCGGATCCTACCAAGAGACCCAGTACTTC. Its translation is CATGSYQETQYF.

V and J are TRBV30 and TRBJ1-1; TRBD1 is a possible D gene (5 bases). The CDR3 covers 12 residues. V lost 5 bases to trimming and J lost 12 bases, with 19 bases between them. The germline V gene encodes CDR1 GTSNPN and CDR2 SVGIG (reference sequence). Here the CDR3 DNA reads TGTGCCTGGGGGGGACCCGAAGCGGGAACTTTCTTT. Its translation is CAWGGPEAGTFF.

This clone was detected only a few times. This chain links TRBV7-2 with TRBJ1-1; 8 bases line up with TRBD1. CDR1 SGHTA and CDR2 FQGNSA come from the germline V gene. V trimming: 3 bases; J trimming: 0 bases; junction bases outside the gene matches: 0. The CDR3 is 14 amino acids. In DNA form, the CDR3 reads TGTGCCAGCAGCTTGACAGGGGTGAACACTGAAGCTTTCTTT. Amino acids: CASSLTGVNTEAFF.

The chain uses TRBV18 and TRBJ1-1; 9 bases line up with TRBD1. Germline V gene sequence: CDR1 KGHSH, CDR2 LQKENI. V dropped 0 bases and J dropped 5; count of bases not matched to a gene: 7. This CDR3 region has 16 residues. CDR3 sequence: CASSPPGTGLGTEAFF. The CDR3 bases are TGTGCCAGCTCACCACCCGGGACAGGGCTCGGAACTGAAGCTTTCTTT.

V gene TRBV19 combines with J gene TRBJ1-2; D not certain. Trimming stripped 5 bases from V and 5 bases from J, with 15 bases between. CDR1 is LNHDA and CDR2 is SQIVND in the germline V gene (reference sequence). The CDR3 contains 14 residues. CDR3: CASSDGGAWYGYTF. In DNA form, the CDR3 reads TGTGCCAGTAGTGACGGAGGCGCTTGGTATGGCTACACCTTC.

CDR3 in DNA: TGCAGCGCAAGCGGGGGGCTGAATAACTATGGCTACACCTTC. It codes for CSASGGLNNYGYTF. J is TRBJ1-2 and V is TRBV29-1; the D gene is possibly TRBD1 (6 bases). The germline V gene encodes CDR1 SQVTM and CDR2 ANQGSEA. The CDR3 consists of 14 residues. The ends were cut back, 7 bases at V and 1 base at J, with 16 bases in the middle.

The chain recombines TRBV15 with TRBJ2-5, with D perhaps TRBD2 (6 bases). Germline-derived CDR1 and CDR2 are LNHNV and YYDKDF (reference sequence). Trimming removed 7 bases at V and 1 base at J, with 10 bases between. The CDR3 contains 13 residues. CDR3 in amino acids: CATTGEGQETQYF. In nucleotides, the CDR3 is TGTGCCACCACGGGAGAGGGCCAAGAGACCCAGTACTTC.